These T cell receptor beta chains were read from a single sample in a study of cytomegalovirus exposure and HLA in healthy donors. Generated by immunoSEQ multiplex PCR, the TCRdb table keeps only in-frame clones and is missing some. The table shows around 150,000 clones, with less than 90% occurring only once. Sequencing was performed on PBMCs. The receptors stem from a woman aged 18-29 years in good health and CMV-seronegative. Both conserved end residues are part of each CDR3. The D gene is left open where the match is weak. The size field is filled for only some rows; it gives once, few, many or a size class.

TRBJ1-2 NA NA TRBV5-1 CASSLVGDGYTF TGCGCCAGCAGCTTGGTAGGGGATGGCTACACCTTC
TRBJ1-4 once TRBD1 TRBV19 CASSIRQGAHEKLFF TGTGCCAGTAGTATACGACAGGGCGCACATGAAAAACTGTTTTTT
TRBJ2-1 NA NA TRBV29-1 CSVVGRGQSSEQFF TGCAGCGTTGTTGGGCGGGGGCAGTCCAGTGAGCAGTTCTTC
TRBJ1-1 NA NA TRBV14 CASSQARSPNTEAFF TGTGCCAGCAGCCAAGCGAGATCCCCGAACACTGAAGCTTTCTTT
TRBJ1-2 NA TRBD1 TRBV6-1 CASSARQGSHGYTF TGTGCCAGCAGTGCCAGACAGGGAAGTCATGGCTACACCTTC
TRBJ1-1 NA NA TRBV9 CASSVVGETEAFF TGTGCCAGCAGCGTAGTCGGAGAAACTGAAGCTTTCTTT
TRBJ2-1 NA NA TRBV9 CASSVARGYEQFF TGTGCCAGCAGCGTAGCCCGGGGGTATGAGCAGTTCTTC
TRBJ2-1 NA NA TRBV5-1 CASSISYNEQFF TGCGCCAGCAGCATATCCTACAATGAGCAGTTCTTC
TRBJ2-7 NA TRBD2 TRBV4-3 CASRWSTSGSIYEQYF TGCGCCAGCAGGTGGTCAACTAGCGGGAGTATCTACGAGCAGTACTTC
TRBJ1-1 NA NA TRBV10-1 CASSVSSTTEAFF TGCGCCAGCAGTGTAAGCTCTACTACTGAAGCTTTCTTT
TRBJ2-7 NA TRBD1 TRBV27 CASGIPGTAQSYEQYF TGTGCCAGCGGAATACCAGGGACAGCCCAATCCTACGAGCAGTACTTC
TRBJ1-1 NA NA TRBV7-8 CASSLGGVLEAFF TGTGCCAGCAGCTTAGGCGGTGTACTTGAAGCTTTCTTT
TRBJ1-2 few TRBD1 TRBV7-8 CASSSLQGLNGYTF TGTGCCAGCAGCTCCTTACAGGGGTTGAATGGCTACACCTTC
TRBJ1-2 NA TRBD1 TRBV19 CASSIGTVNNYGYTF TGTGCCAGTAGTATTGGGACAGTTAATAACTATGGCTACACCTTC
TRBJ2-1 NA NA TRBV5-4 CASSLPGEHNEQFF TGTGCCAGCAGCTTGCCAGGGGAACACAATGAGCAGTTCTTC
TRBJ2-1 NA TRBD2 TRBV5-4 CASSFLAGDNEQFF TGTGCCAGCAGCTTCCTAGCGGGAGACAATGAGCAGTTCTTC
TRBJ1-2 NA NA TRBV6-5 CASSSPQGPINF TGTGCCAGCAGTTCCCCCCAGGGGCCAATCAACTTC
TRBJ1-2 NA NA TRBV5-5 CASSSGGDLGSGYTF TGTGCCAGCAGCTCAGGAGGGGACTTAGGGTCTGGCTACACCTTC
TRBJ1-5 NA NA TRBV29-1 CSAGDPGGNQPQHF TGCAGCGCCGGGGACCCGGGGGGCAATCAGCCCCAGCATTTT
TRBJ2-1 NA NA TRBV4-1 CASSQAPRGGDYNEQFF TGCGCCAGCAGCCAGGCCCCTAGGGGCGGGGATTACAATGAGCAGTTCTTC
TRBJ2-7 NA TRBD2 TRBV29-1 CSGGLTAYEQYF TGCAGCGGGGGACTAACGGCGTACGAGCAGTACTTC
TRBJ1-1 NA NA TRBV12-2 CASRLAKEHRWMNTEAFF TGTGCAAGTCGCTTAGCGAAAGAACACAGGTGGATGAACACTGAAGCTTTCTTT
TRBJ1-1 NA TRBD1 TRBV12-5 CASGLVLGTGADTEAFF TGTGCTAGTGGTTTGGTACTTGGGACAGGGGCGGACACTGAAGCTTTCTTT
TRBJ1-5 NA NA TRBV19 CASSFNIQGLWPQHF TGTGCCAGTAGTTTCAACATTCAGGGTTTGTGGCCCCAGCATTTT
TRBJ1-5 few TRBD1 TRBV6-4 CASSLDRVNQPQHF TGTGCCAGCAGCTTGGACAGGGTCAATCAGCCCCAGCATTTT
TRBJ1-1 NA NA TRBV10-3 CAIRIEAPNTEAFF TGTGCCATCAGGATCGAAGCCCCGAACACTGAAGCTTTCTTT
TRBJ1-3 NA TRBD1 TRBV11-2 CASSRQGAGNTIYF TGTGCCAGCAGCCGACAGGGGGCGGGAAACACCATATATTTT
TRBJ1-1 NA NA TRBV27 CASSISGQNTEAFF TGTGCCAGCAGTATCTCGGGACAGAACACTGAAGCTTTCTTT
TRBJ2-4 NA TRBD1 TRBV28 CASTHGTELAKNIQYF TGTGCCAGCACCCACGGGACAGAGCTAGCCAAAAACATTCAGTACTTC
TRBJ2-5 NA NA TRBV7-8 CASSLETVWTQYF TGTGCCAGCAGCTTAGAAACGGTTTGGACCCAGTACTTC
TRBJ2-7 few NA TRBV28 CASSFSRLWIHEQYF TGTGCCAGCAGTTTTAGTAGACTCTGGATCCACGAGCAGTACTTC
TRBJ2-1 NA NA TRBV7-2 CASVWDGSINEQFF TGTGCCAGCGTTTGGGACGGGAGCATCAATGAGCAGTTCTTC
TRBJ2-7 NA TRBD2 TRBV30 CAWRQPGLALEQYF TGTGCCTGGAGGCAACCGGGACTAGCCCTAGAGCAGTACTTC
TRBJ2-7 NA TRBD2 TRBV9 CASSVGGLAGDEQYF TGTGCCAGCAGCGTAGGAGGACTAGCGGGAGACGAGCAGTACTTC
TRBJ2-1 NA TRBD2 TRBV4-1 CASSQDQPAGYNEQFF TGCGCCAGCAGCCAAGATCAACCAGCGGGGTACAATGAGCAGTTCTTC
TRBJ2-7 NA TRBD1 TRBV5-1 CASSLSQGRPYEQYF TGCGCCAGCAGCTTGTCACAGGGGCGGCCCTACGAGCAGTACTTC
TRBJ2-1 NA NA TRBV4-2 CASSQERTTYNEQFF TGTGCCAGCAGCCAAGAAAGGACTACCTACAATGAGCAGTTCTTC
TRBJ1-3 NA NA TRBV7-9 CASRHSGNTIYF TGTGCCAGCAGGCACTCCGGAAACACCATATATTTT
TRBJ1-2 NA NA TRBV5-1 CASSLAPLNYGYTF TGCGCCAGCAGCTTGGCCCCACTAAACTATGGCTACACCTTC
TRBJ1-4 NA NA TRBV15 CATSRVGTRNEKLFF TGTGCCACCAGCAGAGTCGGGACACGTAATGAAAAACTGTTTTTT
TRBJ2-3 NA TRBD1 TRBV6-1 CASSAQTGGDSTDTQYF TGTGCCAGCAGTGCCCAGACAGGGGGCGATAGCACAGATACGCAGTATTTT
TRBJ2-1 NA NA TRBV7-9 CASSHDGRSGSYNEQFF TGTGCCAGCAGCCACGACGGGAGATCGGGGTCCTACAATGAGCAGTTCTTC
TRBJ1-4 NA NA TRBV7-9 CASSLAGVWDEKLFF TGTGCCAGCAGCTTAGCCGGGGTCTGGGATGAAAAACTGTTTTTT
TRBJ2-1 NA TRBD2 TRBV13 CASSSGLAGLIGEQFF TGTGCCAGCAGCTCGGGACTAGCGGGGCTAATTGGGGAGCAGTTCTTC
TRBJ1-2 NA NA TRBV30 CAWSAGHLGYTF TGTGCCTGGAGTGCTGGACACCTTGGCTACACCTTC
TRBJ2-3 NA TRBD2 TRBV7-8 CASSLASRGLAGAMQYF TGTGCCAGCAGCTTAGCCTCAAGGGGACTAGCGGGGGCGATGCAGTATTTT
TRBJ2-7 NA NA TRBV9 CASSVRTGREQYF TGTGCCAGCAGCGTAAGAACAGGTCGCGAGCAGTACTTC
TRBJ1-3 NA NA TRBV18 CASSPSPQDSGNTIYF TGTGCCAGCTCACCTTCACCACAGGACTCTGGAAACACCATATATTTT
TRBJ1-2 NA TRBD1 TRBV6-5 CASSGDSGVGYTF TGTGCCAGCTCCGGGGACAGTGGAGTTGGCTACACCTTC